The entry that follows covers one TCR beta chain sequence. Its matching antigen is unknown. Per germline, CDR1 MNHEY and CDR2 SVGAGI. The V segment lost 0 bases and the J segment 7 bases; nucleotides outside the gene matches: 8. This CDR3 region has 17 residues. The data stem from a study of T-cell reconstitution after alpha-beta-depleted transplantation in children. Study results and caveats: T-cell counts and diversity at one year following transplant were attributed mainly to newly produced T cells. Some patients' high day-60 TCRbeta diversity was traced to surviving recipient T cells and thymic progenitors.

TCRbeta library construction was performed incorporating unique molecular identifiers. Using its own MiXCR run on the PCR reads, TCRdb lists one record per CDR3 protein. The data contain 600,000 to 700,000 distinct CDR3 sequences, around 13% of them seen just once; the ten biggest clones take up 0.79%. J is TRBJ1-6 and V is TRBV6-5, with TRBD1 matching over 8 bases. Sequences were derived from PBMCs, sampled before TCRalphabeta/CD19-depleted stem cell transplant. This TCR was sampled from a girl aged 2 to 10 with congenital amegakaryocytic thrombocytopenia, due to receive a stem cell transplant. The CDR3: CASSYSGATGENSPLHF. In DNA form, the CDR3 reads TGTGCCAGCAGTTACTCGGGCGCGACAGGGGAGAATTCACCCCTCCACTTT.